Below, one T cell receptor beta chain is given with its context. It has no known antigen specificity. Base qualities are missing; no much larger clone stands one base away. The entry originates in a study of PD-1 blockade in mismatch repair-deficient tumors (dated by TCRdb to between 2016 and 2019). Describing the broader study: Between late 2013 and September 2016, 90 or so consecutive patients with some twelve mismatch repair-deficient cancer types, all previously treated and progressing, were enrolled in the trial. Tumor-associated T cell clones were tracked in the peripheral blood of patients responding to PD-1 blockade by deep sequencing of TCR CDR3 regions. General study outcomes and caveats: Tumor-resident clones, often undetectable in blood before treatment, expanded rapidly after pembrolizumab and then contracted, generally before radiologic responses.

Libraries came from the immunoSEQ multiplex PCR assay. TCRdb took over this immuneACCESS table, retaining in-frame rearrangements with V and J assigned. Such tables are incomplete; in checked studies, under half of the missing clones stem from an unresolved V gene, and the remainder is unexplained. This sample lists 100,000 to 150,000 clones; roughly 90% were detected once. Together, the top ten hold around 11% of the sample. For every enrolled patient, mismatch repair deficiency was confirmed by either polymerase chain reaction or immunohistochemistry. TCR sequencing was performed for a few patients who responded to pembrolizumab therapy. The phase II trial prospectively evaluated PD-1 blockade with pembrolizumab in advanced mismatch repair-deficient cancers, independent of tissue of origin. Peripheral blood T cell samples were gathered serially, both before PD-1 blockade started and at multiple time points afterward. Blood sampling times were reported as weeks after the first pembrolizumab dose.

Including cysteine and phenylalanine, the CDR3 has 17 amino acids. The read is trimmed to its CDR3 DNA, 51 bases read in frame from base 1. The germline V gene (reference sequence) gives CDR1 as MNHEY and CDR2 as SMNVEV. Trimming removed 5 bases from V and 7 bases from J, leaving 23 bases between the germline ends. Recombination connected TRBV27 to TRBJ1-4; the D gene is perhaps TRBD1, on 6 matching bases. This receptor was obtained from an adult with mismatch repair-deficient cancer. The sequencing used peripheral blood, collected about 17 months after starting pembrolizumab. The nucleotide sequence is given as TGTGCCAGCAGTATAAGAGGATTCGGGACATTCGGTGAAAAACTGTTTTTT. Translated, it reads CASSIRGFGTFGEKLFF.